This T cell receptor (beta chain) stems from a study of regulatory T cells in long-lasting Graves disease. With iRepertoire HTBI primers and Arm-PCR of CDR3 regions, TCR beta libraries were built. TCRdb used MiXCR to reprocess the multiplex PCR reads, holding one entry per CDR3 protein. There are around 250,000 distinct CDR3 sequences in the sample; 20% occur only once, and over 11% lies in the top ten. Noted time point: newly diagnosed GD, antithyroid drugs for less than 3 months. After RNA was extracted from PBMCs, the TCR library was made from it. The study, taken as a whole, reports: Persistent cases favored TRBV28, TRBJ1-2 and TRBJ2-5.

Points on this clonotype: Its antigen is still unknown. With a much larger clone just one base away, this may be a read error.

This CDR3 contains 17 residues. V dropped 5 bases and J dropped 4; count of bases not matched to a gene: 14. This chain uses TRBV12-3 or TRBV12-4 with TRBJ1-2; 9 bases map to TRBD1. The source was peripheral blood mononuclear cells (PBMCs), collected at new diagnosis, from a patient treated with antithyroid drugs. This TCR was sampled from a female donor with Graves disease. In DNA, the CDR3 is TGTGCCAGCAGTAAAACAGGGGGCCCTCAACGACTCTATGGCTACACCTTC. Translation gives CASSKTGGPQRLYGYTF.